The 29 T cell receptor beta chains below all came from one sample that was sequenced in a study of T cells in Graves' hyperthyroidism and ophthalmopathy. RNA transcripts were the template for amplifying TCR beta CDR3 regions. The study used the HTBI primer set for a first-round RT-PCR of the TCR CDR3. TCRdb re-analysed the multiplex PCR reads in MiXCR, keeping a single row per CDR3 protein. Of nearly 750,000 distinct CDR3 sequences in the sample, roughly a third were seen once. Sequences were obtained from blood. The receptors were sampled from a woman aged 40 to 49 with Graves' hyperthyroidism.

CDR3 region: CASKGSGDEQYF. CDR3 DNA sequence: TGTGCCAGCAAGGGTAGCGGGGACGAGCAGTACTTC. The rearrangement links TRBV7-2 to TRBJ2-7; 8 bases match TRBD2. This CDR3 region has 12 residues. CDR1 SGHTA and CDR2 FQGNSA come from the germline V gene. V lost 7 bases and J lost 5; bases outside the gene matches: 4.

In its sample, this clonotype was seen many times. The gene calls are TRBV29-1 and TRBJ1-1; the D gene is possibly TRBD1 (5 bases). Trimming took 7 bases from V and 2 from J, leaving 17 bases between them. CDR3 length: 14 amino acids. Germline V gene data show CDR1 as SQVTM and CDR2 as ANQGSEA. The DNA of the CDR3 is TGCAGCGCTGGGGTGAACCAGGGAAACACTGAAGCTTTCTTT. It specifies CSAGVNQGNTEAFF.

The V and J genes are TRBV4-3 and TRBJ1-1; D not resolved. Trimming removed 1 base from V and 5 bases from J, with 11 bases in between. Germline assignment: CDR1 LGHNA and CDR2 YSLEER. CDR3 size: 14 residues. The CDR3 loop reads CASSQVQFLTEAFF. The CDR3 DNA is TGCGCCAGCAGCCAAGTACAATTTCTTACTGAAGCTTTCTTT.

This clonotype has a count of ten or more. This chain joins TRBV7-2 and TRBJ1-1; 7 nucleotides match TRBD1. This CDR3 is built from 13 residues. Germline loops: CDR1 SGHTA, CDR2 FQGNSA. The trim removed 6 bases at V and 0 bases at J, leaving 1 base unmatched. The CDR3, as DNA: TGTGCCAGCAGGACAGGGCTGAACACTGAAGCTTTCTTT. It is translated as CASRTGLNTEAFF.

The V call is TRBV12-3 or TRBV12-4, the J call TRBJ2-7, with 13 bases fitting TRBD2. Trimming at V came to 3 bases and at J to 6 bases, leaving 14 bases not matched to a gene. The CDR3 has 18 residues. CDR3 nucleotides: TGTGCCAGCAGTTTTTCAAGGACTAGCGGGAGATACCGACTCGAGCAGTACTTC. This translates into CASSFSRTSGRYRLEQYF.

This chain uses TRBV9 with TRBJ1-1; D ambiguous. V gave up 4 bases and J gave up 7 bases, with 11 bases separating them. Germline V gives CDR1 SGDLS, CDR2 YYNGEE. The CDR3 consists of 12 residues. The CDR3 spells CASSSKTVEAFF. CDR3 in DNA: TGTGCCAGCAGCAGTAAGACGGTTGAAGCTTTCTTT.

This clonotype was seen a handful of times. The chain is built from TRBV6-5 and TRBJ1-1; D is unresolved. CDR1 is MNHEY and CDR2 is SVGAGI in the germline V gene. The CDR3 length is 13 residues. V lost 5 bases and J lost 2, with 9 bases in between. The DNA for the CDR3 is TGTGCCAGCAGTGGAGTCCTTAACACTGAAGCTTTCTTT. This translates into CASSGVLNTEAFF.

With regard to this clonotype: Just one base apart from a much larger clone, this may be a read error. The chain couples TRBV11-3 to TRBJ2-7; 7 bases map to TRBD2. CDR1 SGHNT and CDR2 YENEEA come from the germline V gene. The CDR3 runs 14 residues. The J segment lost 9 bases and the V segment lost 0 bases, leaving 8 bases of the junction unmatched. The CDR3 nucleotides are TGTGCCAGCAGCTTAGATTTCCAGGGAGGGAGGCAGTACTTC. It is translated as CASSLDFQGGRQYF.

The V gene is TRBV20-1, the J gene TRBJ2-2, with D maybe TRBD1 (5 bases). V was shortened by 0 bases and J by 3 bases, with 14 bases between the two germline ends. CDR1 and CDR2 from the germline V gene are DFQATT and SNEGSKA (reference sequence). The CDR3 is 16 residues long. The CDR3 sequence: CSARDGRQGYTGELFF. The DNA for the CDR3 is TGCAGTGCTAGAGATGGTCGGCAGGGTTACACCGGGGAGCTGTTTTTT.

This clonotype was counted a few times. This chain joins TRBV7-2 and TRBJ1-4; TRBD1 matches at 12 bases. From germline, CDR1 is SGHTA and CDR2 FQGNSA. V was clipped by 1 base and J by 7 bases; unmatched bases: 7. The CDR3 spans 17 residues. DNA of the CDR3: TGTGCCAGCAGCTTAGTGGGACAGGGGGCTGTGGGTGAAAAACTGTTTTTT. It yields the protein CASSLVGQGAVGEKLFF.

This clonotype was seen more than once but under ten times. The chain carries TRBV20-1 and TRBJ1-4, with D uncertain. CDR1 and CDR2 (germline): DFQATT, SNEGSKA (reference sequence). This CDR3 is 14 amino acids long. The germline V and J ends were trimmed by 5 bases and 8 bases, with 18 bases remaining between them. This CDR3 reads CSASRPNLREKLFF. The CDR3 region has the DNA TGCAGTGCTTCCCGCCCGAATCTCCGGGAAAAACTGTTTTTT.

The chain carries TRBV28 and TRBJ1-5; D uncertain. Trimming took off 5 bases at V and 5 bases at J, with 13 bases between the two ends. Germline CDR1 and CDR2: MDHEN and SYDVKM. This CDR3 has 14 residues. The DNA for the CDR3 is TGTGCCAGCAGTAGGGTTTCGAGGGATCAGCCCCAGCATTTT. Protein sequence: CASSRVSRDQPQHF. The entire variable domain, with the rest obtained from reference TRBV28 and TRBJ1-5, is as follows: DVKVTQSSRYLVKRTGEKVFLECVQDMDHENMFWYRQDPGLGLRLIYFSYDVKMKEKGDIPEGYSVSREKKERFSLILESASTNQTSMYLCASSRVSRDQPQHFGDGTRLSIL.

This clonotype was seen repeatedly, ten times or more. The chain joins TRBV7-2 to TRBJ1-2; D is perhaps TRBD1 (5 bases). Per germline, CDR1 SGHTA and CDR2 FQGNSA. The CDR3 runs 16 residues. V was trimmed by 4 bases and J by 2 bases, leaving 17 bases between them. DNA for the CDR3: TGTGCCAGCAGCTACTGGGGGGGGAATTTAAACTATGGCTACACCTTC. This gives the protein CASSYWGGNLNYGYTF.

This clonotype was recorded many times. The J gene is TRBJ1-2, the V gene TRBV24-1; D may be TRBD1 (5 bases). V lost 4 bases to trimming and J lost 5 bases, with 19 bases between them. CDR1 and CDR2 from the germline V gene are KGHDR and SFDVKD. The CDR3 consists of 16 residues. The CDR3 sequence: CATSDRQNSSPYGYTF. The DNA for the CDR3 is TGTGCCACCAGTGACCGACAGAACTCCTCTCCTTATGGCTACACCTTC.

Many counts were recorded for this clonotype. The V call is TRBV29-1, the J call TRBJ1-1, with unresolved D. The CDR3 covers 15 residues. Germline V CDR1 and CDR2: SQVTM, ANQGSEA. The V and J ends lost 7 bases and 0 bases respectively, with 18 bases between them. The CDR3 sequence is CSAMIHARMNTEAFF. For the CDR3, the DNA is TGCAGCGCCATGATTCATGCCCGCATGAACACTGAAGCTTTCTTT.

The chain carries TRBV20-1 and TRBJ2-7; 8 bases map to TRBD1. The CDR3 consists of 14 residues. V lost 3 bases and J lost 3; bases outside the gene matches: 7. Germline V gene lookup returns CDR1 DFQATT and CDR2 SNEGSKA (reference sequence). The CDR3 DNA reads TGCAGTGCTAGTCTCCAGGGGGCCGTCTACGAGCAGTACTTC. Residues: CSASLQGAVYEQYF.

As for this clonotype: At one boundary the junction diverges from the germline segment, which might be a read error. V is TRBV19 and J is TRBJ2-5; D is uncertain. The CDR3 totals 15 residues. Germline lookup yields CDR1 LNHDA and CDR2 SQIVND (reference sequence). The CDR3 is CASGTPRASEEAQYF. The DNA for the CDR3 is TGTGCCAGTGGTACCCCCCGGGCATCCGAAGAGGCCCAGTACTTC.

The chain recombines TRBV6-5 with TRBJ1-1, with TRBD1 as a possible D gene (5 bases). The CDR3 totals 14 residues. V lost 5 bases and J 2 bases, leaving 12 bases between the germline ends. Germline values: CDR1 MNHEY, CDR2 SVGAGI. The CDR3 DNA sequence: TGTGCCAGCAGTGGGAGGGGAATCAACACTGAAGCTTTCTTT. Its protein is CASSGRGINTEAFF.

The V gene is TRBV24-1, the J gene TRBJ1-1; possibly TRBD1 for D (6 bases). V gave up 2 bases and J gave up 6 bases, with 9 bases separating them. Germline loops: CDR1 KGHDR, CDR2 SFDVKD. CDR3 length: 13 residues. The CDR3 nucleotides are TGTGCCACCAGTGATTCGGACAGCGCTGAAGCTTTCTTT. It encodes CATSDSDSAEAFF.

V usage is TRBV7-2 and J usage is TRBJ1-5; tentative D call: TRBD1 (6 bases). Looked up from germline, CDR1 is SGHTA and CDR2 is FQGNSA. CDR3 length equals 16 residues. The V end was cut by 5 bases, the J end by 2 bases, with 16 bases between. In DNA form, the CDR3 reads TGTGCCAGCAGCCCTAGGGCGGGGGCAGGCAATCAGCCCCAGCATTTT. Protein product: CASSPRAGAGNQPQHF.

The CDR3 region is CASISEGGNEKLFF. CDR3 bases: TGTGCCAGCATCTCTGAGGGGGGGAATGAAAAACTGTTTTTT. The chain employs TRBV28 and TRBJ1-4; tentatively, D is TRBD1 (6 bases). Germline V gives CDR1 MDHEN, CDR2 SYDVKM. V lost 7 bases and J 5 bases, leaving 14 bases between the germline ends. The CDR3 is 14 amino acids.

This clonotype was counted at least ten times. The CDR3: CASIPDEKLFF. The DNA of the CDR3 is TGCGCCAGCATTCCGGACGAAAAACTGTTTTTT. The chain links TRBV10-1 to TRBJ1-4; the D is unclear. The V gene lost 7 bases and the J gene lost 8 bases, with 8 bases spanning the gap. CDR1 is WNHNN, CDR2 SYGVQD, per germline (reference sequence). The CDR3 totals 11 residues.

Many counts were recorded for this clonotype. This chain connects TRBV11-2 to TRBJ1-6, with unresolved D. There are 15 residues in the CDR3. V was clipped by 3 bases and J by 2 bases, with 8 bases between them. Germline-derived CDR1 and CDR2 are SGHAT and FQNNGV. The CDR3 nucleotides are TGTGCCAGCAGCTTTTCAGATACCTATAATTCACCCCTCCACTTT. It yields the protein CASSFSDTYNSPLHF. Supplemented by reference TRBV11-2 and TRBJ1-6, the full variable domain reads EAGVAQSPRYKIIEKRQSVAFWCNPISGHATLYWYQQILGQGPKLLIQFQNNGVVDDSQLPKDRFSAERLKGVDSTLKIQPAKLEDSAVYLCASSFSDTYNSPLHFGNGTRLTVT.

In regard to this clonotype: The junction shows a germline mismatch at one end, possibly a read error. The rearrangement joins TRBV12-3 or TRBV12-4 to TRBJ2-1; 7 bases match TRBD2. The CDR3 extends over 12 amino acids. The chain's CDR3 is CASSLAPGGQFF. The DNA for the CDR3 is TGTGCCAGCAGTCTAGCGCCGGGGGGGCAGTTCTTC.

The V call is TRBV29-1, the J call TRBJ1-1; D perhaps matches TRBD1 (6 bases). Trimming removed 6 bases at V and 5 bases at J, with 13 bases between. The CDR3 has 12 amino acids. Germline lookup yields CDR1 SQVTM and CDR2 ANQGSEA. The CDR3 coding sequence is TGCAGCGTCACCCAGGGGATAACTGAAGCTTTCTTT. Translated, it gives CSVTQGITEAFF. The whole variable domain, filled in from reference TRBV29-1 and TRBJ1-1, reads SAVISQKPSRDICQRGTSLTIQCQVDSQVTMMFWYRQQPGQSLTLIATANQGSEATYESGFVIDKFPISRPNLTFSTLTVSNMSPEDSSIYLCSVTQGITEAFFGQGTRLTVV.

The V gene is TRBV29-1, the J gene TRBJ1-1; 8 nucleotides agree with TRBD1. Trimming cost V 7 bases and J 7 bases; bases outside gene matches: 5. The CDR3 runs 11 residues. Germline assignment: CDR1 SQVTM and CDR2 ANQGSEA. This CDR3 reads CSAQGGYEAFF. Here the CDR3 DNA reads TGCAGCGCACAGGGGGGCTATGAAGCTTTCTTT.

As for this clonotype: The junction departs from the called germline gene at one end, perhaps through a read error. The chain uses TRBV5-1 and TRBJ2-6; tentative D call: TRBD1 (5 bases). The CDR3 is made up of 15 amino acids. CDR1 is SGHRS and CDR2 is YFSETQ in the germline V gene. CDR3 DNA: TGCGCCAGCAGCTTGCCAGTCCTTGGGGCCTACGTCCTGACTTTC. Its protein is CASSLPVLGAYVLTF. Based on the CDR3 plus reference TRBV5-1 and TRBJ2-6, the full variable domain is KAGVTQTPRYLIKTRGQQVTLSCSPISGHRSVSWYQQTPGQGLQFLFEYFSETQRNKGNFPGRFSGRQFSNSRSEMNVSTLELGDSALYLCASSLPVLGAYVLTFGAGSRLTVL.

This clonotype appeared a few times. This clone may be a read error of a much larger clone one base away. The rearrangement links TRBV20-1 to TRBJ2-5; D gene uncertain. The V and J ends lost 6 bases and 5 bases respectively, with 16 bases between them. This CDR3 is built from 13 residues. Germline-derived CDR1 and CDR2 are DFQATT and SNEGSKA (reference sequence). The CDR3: CSATFMVGETQYF. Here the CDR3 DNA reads TGCAGTGCAACCTTCATGGTGGGGGAGACCCAGTACTTC.

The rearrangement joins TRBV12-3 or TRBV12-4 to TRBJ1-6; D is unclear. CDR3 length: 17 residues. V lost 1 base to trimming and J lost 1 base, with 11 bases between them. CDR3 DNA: TGTGCCAGCAGTTTAGGCGGAGGGATGTCCTATAATTCACCCCTCCACTTT. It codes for CASSLGGGMSYNSPLHF.